This passage covers 25 T cell receptor beta chains from one sample sequenced in a study of T-cell reconstitution after alpha-beta-depleted transplantation in children. Library preparation (for TCRbeta) was performed with unique molecular identifiers. Via MiXCR, TCRdb re-called the PCR reads, giving one row per CDR3 protein. This table has hundreds of thousands of distinct CDR3 sequences, 15% to 20% appearing once. The sample consisted of PBMCs, mostly from graft donor cells, taken 360 days after TCRalphabeta/CD19-depleted stem cell transplant. These receptors were collected from a boy in the first two years of life who had a stem cell transplant for Wiskott-Aldrich syndrome, so the T cells may come from the graft donor.

The gene calls are TRBV4-1 and TRBJ2-2; D not certain. Germline assignment: CDR1 MGHRA and CDR2 YSYEKL. The CDR3 sequence is 17 residues long. V lost 2 bases and J lost 3, with 16 bases in between. Here the CDR3 DNA reads TGCGCCAGCAGCCAAATGAGGTTATGGCAGTACACCGGGGAGCTGTTTTTT. This sequence encodes CASSQMRLWQYTGELFF.

In its sample, this clonotype was seen a few times. The J gene is TRBJ2-5, the V gene TRBV10-1, with D tentatively TRBD1 or TRBD2 (6 bases each). V gave up 4 bases and J gave up 1 base, with 10 bases separating them. CDR3 length equals 14 residues. Looked up from germline, CDR1 is WNHNN and CDR2 is SYGVQD (reference sequence). The CDR3 DNA is TGCGCCAGCAGTGTGGGGGGCCCCCAAGAGACCCAGTACTTC. Translated, it gives CASSVGGPQETQYF.

Only a few counts were recorded for this clonotype. This chain links TRBV24-1 with TRBJ2-2, with 14 bases lining up with TRBD2. The CDR3 runs 19 residues. Germline values: CDR1 KGHDR, CDR2 SFDVKD. Trimming cost V 7 bases and J 2 bases; bases outside gene matches: 11. The CDR3 DNA reads as TGTGCCACCAGCGGGACAGGGACTAGCGGGGGTCTCAACACCGGGGAGCTGTTTTTT. Its protein is CATSGTGTSGGLNTGELFF.

The table lists this clonotype with a few counts. The chain couples TRBV10-3 to TRBJ1-6; 11 positions match TRBD1. Looked up from germline, CDR1 is ENHRY and CDR2 is SYGVKD. There are 15 residues in the CDR3. The trim removed 3 bases at V and 7 bases at J, leaving 2 bases unmatched. CDR3 loop: CAISEGDRGNSPLHF. In DNA, the CDR3 is TGTGCCATCAGTGAAGGGGACAGGGGGAATTCACCCCTCCACTTT.

This clonotype was observed a handful of times. A read error may produce the germline difference seen at one junction end. The chain couples TRBV28 to TRBJ2-5; TRBD1 might be the D (5 bases). Germline-derived CDR1 and CDR2 are MDHEN and SYDVKM. The CDR3 has 14 amino acids. The CDR3 nucleotides are TGTGCCAGCTGTTTTAAGTCAGGGCCAGAGACCCAGTACTTC. It encodes CASCFKSGPETQYF.

V usage is TRBV11-2 and J usage is TRBJ2-2, with D possibly being TRBD1 or TRBD2 (5 bases each). The CDR3 sequence is 16 residues long. Germline V gene lookup returns CDR1 SGHAT and CDR2 FQNNGV. Trimming left V 1 base short and J 7 bases short, with 16 bases between. CDR3 coding DNA: TGTGCCAGCAGCTTAGGTTCTGTCCGGGACGGCGGGGAGCTGTTTTTT. Protein: CASSLGSVRDGGELFF.

The CDR3: CASSSSGPFNTGELFF. CDR3 coding DNA: TGTGCCAGCAGCTCTAGCGGGCCCTTCAACACCGGGGAGCTGTTTTTT. The chain uses TRBV7-2 and TRBJ2-2, with 8 bases aligning to TRBD2. CDR1 and CDR2 (germline): SGHTA, FQGNSA. This CDR3 has 16 amino acids. Trimming removed 4 bases from V and 2 bases from J; junction bases left unmatched: 6.

This clonotype has just a few counts. V is TRBV7-8 and J is TRBJ2-7; TRBD1 agrees at 9 bases. There are 16 residues in the CDR3. In germline, CDR1 is SGHVS, CDR2 FQNEAQ. V lost 1 base and J lost 2; bases outside the gene matches: 6. CDR3 in amino acids: CASSLGSTGGPYEQYF. The CDR3 DNA reads as TGTGCCAGCAGCTTAGGGTCGACAGGGGGGCCCTACGAGCAGTACTTC. Supplemented by reference TRBV7-8 and TRBJ2-7, the full variable domain reads GAGVSQSPRYKVAKRGQDVALRCDPISGHVSLFWYQQALGQGPEFLTYFQNEAQLDKSGLPSDRFFAERPEGSVSTLKIQRTQQEDSAVYLCASSLGSTGGPYEQYFGPGTRLTVT.

V is TRBV20-1 and J is TRBJ2-3; the match to TRBD2 covers 9 bases. The CDR3 contains 16 residues. CDR1 is DFQATT, CDR2 SNEGSKA, per germline (reference sequence). After removal of 2 bases from V and 1 base from J, the junction contained 7 bases not matched to a gene. The CDR3 coding sequence is TGCAGTGCTAGAAAGGGGGCTAGCGGGGGCACAGATACGCAGTATTTT. Translating it yields CSARKGASGGTDTQYF.

J is TRBJ2-7 and V is TRBV20-1; D tentatively reads TRBD1 or TRBD2 (5 bases each). Germline V lookup: CDR1 DFQATT, CDR2 SNEGSKA (reference sequence). This CDR3 has 14 residues. The V gene lost 3 bases and the J gene lost 4 bases, with 16 bases spanning the gap. CDR3: CSARPGLRGYEQYF. Here the CDR3 DNA reads TGCAGTGCTAGGCCTGGACTGAGGGGTTACGAGCAGTACTTC.

This sequence joins TRBV10-3 and TRBJ2-3; no clear D. Trimming removed 3 bases at V and 5 bases at J, with 6 bases between. The CDR3 runs to 12 residues. CDR1 is ENHRY and CDR2 is SYGVKD in the germline V gene. The CDR3 reads CAISEWGDTQYF. In DNA form, the CDR3 reads TGTGCCATCAGTGAATGGGGAGATACGCAGTATTTT.

This chain joins TRBV9 and TRBJ2-1; 10 nucleotides agree with TRBD2. CDR1 is SGDLS, CDR2 YYNGEE, per germline. The CDR3 loop spans 16 amino acids. V was pared by 0 bases and J by 8 bases, with 8 bases of the junction left unmatched. CDR3 DNA: TGTGCCAGCAGCGTAGTCCAACTAGCGGGAAGGCATGAGCAGTTCTTC. This codes for CASSVVQLAGRHEQFF.

The chain carries TRBV7-9 and TRBJ2-7; TRBD1 aligns across 7 bases. J lost 1 base, V lost 0 bases, and 9 bases had no gene match. Germline CDR1 SEHNR, CDR2 FQNEAQ (reference sequence). The CDR3 length is 17 residues. The DNA for the CDR3 is TGTGCCAGCAGCTTAGCCCTCCTAAGGGACAGTTCCTACGAGCAGTACTTC. It translates to CASSLALLRDSSYEQYF.

The rearrangement uses TRBV24-1 and TRBJ2-7; tentative D call: TRBD1 (6 bases). Germline CDR1 KGHDR, CDR2 SFDVKD. The CDR3 runs 14 residues. Trimming left V 3 bases short and J 7 bases short, with 15 bases between. This CDR3 reads CATSDVGTPREQYF. The CDR3 DNA reads as TGTGCCACCAGTGATGTCGGGACACCCAGGGAGCAGTACTTC.

This clonotype was detected a few times. The rearrangement links TRBV24-1 to TRBJ2-7; perhaps TRBD2 as D (6 bases). CDR3 length: 14 amino acids. Germline CDR1 reads KGHDR; CDR2 reads SFDVKD. Trimming removed 7 bases at V and 4 bases at J, with 16 bases between. The CDR3 DNA reads as TGTGCCACCAGCGACGGAGGGAGGACTTACGAGCAGTACTTC. It is translated as CATSDGGRTYEQYF.

The V gene is TRBV6-1, the J gene TRBJ2-7; TRBD1 matches 11 bases. With 7 bases clipped from V and 2 bases from J, the junction kept 4 bases outside the gene matches. CDR3 length: 14 amino acids. In germline, CDR1 is MNHNS, CDR2 SASEGT. The CDR3 DNA reads as TGTGCCAGCACCTGGACAGGGGGCACCTACGAGCAGTACTTC. Translating gives CASTWTGGTYEQYF.

The table lists this clonotype with a few counts. The chain employs TRBV10-3 and TRBJ2-7; TRBD2 matches at 10 bases. Losses at the gene ends were 4 bases for V and 9 bases for J; bases not matched to a gene: 9. The length of the CDR3 is 14 residues. Germline lookup yields CDR1 ENHRY and CDR2 SYGVKD. CDR3 nucleotide sequence: TGTGCCATCAGTGTGGGGCTAGCGGGAGTAGTGCAGTACTTC. The encoded protein is CAISVGLAGVVQYF.

The rearrangement uses TRBV10-2 and TRBJ2-7, with 8 nucleotides matching TRBD1. Germline V gene sequence: CDR1 WSHSY, CDR2 SAAADI. Trimming removed 10 bases from V and 1 base from J; junction bases left unmatched: 9. The CDR3 runs to 14 residues. The CDR3 loop is CAIKDRANSYEQYF. DNA of the CDR3: TGCGCCATCAAGGACAGGGCTAATTCCTACGAGCAGTACTTC.

The genes are TRBV7-9 and TRBJ2-3; the D is unclear. The germline CDR1 and CDR2 sequences are SEHNR and FQNEAQ (reference sequence). The CDR3 runs 14 residues. With 3 bases removed from V and 6 bases from J, the gap between germline ends came to 13 bases. DNA for the CDR3: TGTGCCAGCAGCTTCGGAGTTTTCGGGGATACGCAGTATTTT. Its protein product is CASSFGVFGDTQYF.

This clonotype was picked up a small number of times. V gene TRBV7-6 combines with J gene TRBJ2-3; D not resolved. The CDR3 contains 17 residues. Trimming shortened V by 3 bases and J by 6 bases, and 22 bases separated the two germline ends. Germline values: CDR1 SGHVS, CDR2 FNYEAQ. The CDR3 protein is CASSFHPGPRRADTQYF. The DNA for the CDR3 is TGTGCCAGCAGCTTCCACCCGGGCCCCCGGAGAGCGGATACGCAGTATTTT.

The chain uses TRBV14 and TRBJ2-5, with TRBD1 identical over 7 bases. This CDR3 is 14 amino acids long. The V segment lost 1 base and the J segment 5 bases; nucleotides outside the gene matches: 4. The V gene's germline CDR1 is SGHDN and CDR2 FVKESK. The DNA for the CDR3 is TGTGCCAGCAGCCAAGTAGGGGGCAGGGAGACCCAGTACTTC. Translation gives CASSQVGGRETQYF.

This chain joins TRBV3-1 and TRBJ2-1; D is possibly TRBD2 (5 bases). Per the germline V gene, CDR1 is LGHDT and CDR2 is YNNKEL (reference sequence). V lost 4 bases and J 5 bases, leaving 21 bases between the germline ends. The length of the CDR3 is 17 residues. The CDR3 protein is CASSPNKRGVKDNEQFF. The CDR3 DNA reads as TGTGCCAGCAGCCCAAACAAACGGGGAGTTAAGGACAATGAGCAGTTCTTC.

In its sample, this clonotype was seen a few times. This chain joins TRBV21-1 and TRBJ2-2; TRBD2 reflects the table's D call only, with no check against the DNA. TRBV21-1 is listed as a pseudogene. The CDR3 is 20 residues long. Written as DNA, the CDR3 is TGTGCCAGCAGCAAAGCCCCCCTAGCGGGAGGGCCTAAGAACACCGGGGAGCTGTTTTTT. Its protein product is CASSKAPLAGGPKNTGELFF.

This clonotype was found a few times. The rearrangement uses TRBV5-6 and TRBJ2-7, with D unresolved. The germline V and J ends were trimmed by 2 bases and 1 base, with 13 bases remaining between them. This CDR3 is 15 amino acids long. Per the germline V gene, CDR1 is SGHDT and CDR2 is YYEEEE. CDR3 residues: CASSLLTGLSYEQYF. In DNA, the CDR3 is TGTGCCAGCAGCTTATTAACCGGGTTATCCTACGAGCAGTACTTC.

This clonotype was seen more than once but under ten times. V and J are TRBV3-1 and TRBJ2-1, with D perhaps matching TRBD2 (5 bases). CDR1 is LGHDT and CDR2 is YNNKEL in the germline V gene (reference sequence). V was trimmed by 4 bases and J by 0 bases, leaving 16 bases between them. This CDR3 region has 17 residues. The CDR3 spells CASSLSPSRRSYNEQFF. As DNA, the CDR3 is TGTGCCAGCAGCCTTTCCCCTAGCCGGCGCTCCTACAATGAGCAGTTCTTC.